This TCR beta chain was captured in a study of CD8 T cells in ankylosing spondylitis (dated by TCRdb to about 2017). Regarding the study in general: The study profiled T cell receptor beta repertoires in healthy donors and ankylosing spondylitis patients to find disease-linked TCR variants. The full study cohort comprised around 25 ankylosing spondylitis patients and over 95 healthy donors. Peripheral blood was sampled, and synovial fluid was additionally collected from ankylosing spondylitis patients. General findings and caveats noted by the study authors: Significant enrichment of the disease-linked clones was reported in matched synovial fluid samples from ankylosing spondylitis patients. The disease-linked clones showed a CD8+ phenotype and occurred at relatively low frequencies in peripheral blood. Some TCR beta motif variants had previously been reported in synovial fluid and blood of reactive arthritis patients, which suggested common disease-initiation mechanisms. Blood from ankylosing spondylitis patients appeared to be characterized by a TCR beta motif composed of under 10 highly homologous amino acid variants.

Note on this clonotype: It lacks a known antigen. The input lacks base qualities; no much larger clone sits a single base away.

TCRdb names Illumina HiSeq 2500 as the instrument used. Quantitative 5'-RACE with molecular barcodes was used to prepare TCR beta libraries. Per the original workflow: A new computational method, built on a probabilistic model of VDJ rearrangement, was used to identify disease-linked TCR variants. TCRdb handled the public reads itself, with Q25 trimming in fastp and clone calling in MiXCR, and kept productive beta chains. Here each entry gathers all rows of one CDR3 protein and keeps the most common genes and DNA. The V and J calls were not made by the authors but by TCRdb's processing. The sample table records around 300,000 distinct CDR3 sequences; roughly 20% of these occur just once. Roughly 4% of the sample is taken by the ten largest. Looking up the germline V gene (reference sequence) yields CDR1 DFQATT and CDR2 SNEGSKA. CDR3 length: 13 amino acids, cysteine to phenylalanine. This entry keeps only the CDR3 DNA: 39 bases, framed from base 1.

The chain is made from TRBV20-1 and TRBJ2-1, and 9 junction bases match TRBD2. This clonotype originated in a female donor with ankylosing spondylitis or in good health (not recorded which). Material for sequencing was blood, either unsorted or a sorted T cell fraction (not recorded which). The DNA sequence is TGCAGCCCGGGACTAGCCGGCTACAATGAGCAGTTCTTC. Its translation reads: CSPGLAGYNEQFF.